This T cell receptor (beta chain) was recovered during a study of regulatory T cells in long-lasting Graves disease. Study conclusions and caveats: Graves' patients with persistent disease showed TCR diversity lower than patients newly diagnosed.

With iRepertoire HTBI primers and Arm-PCR of CDR3 regions, TCR beta libraries were built. As originally analysed: Identification of gene segments yielded more than 60 TRBV and 13 to 15 TRBJ across samples. TCRdb reprocessed the multiplex PCR reads with MiXCR, giving one entry per CDR3 protein. TCRdb's processing, not the authors' own work, is the source of the V and J calls. Of under 500,000 distinct CDR3 sequences detected, around 21% appear once; the ten largest clones hold 7% to 9.5%. This clonotype appeared many times. Antigen unknown. The ends were cut back, 3 bases at V and 2 bases at J, with 14 bases in the middle. Germline V gene data show CDR1 as MDHEN and CDR2 as SYDVKM. The CDR3 has 16 amino acids. Indicated time point: persistent/refractory GD, antithyroid drugs over 5 years with positive TRAb. RNA extracted from PBMCs served as the sequencing template.

This specimen consisted of peripheral blood mononuclear cells (PBMCs), obtained when the disease was refractory, from a patient treated with antithyroid drugs. The chain employs TRBV28 and TRBJ2-4; D possibly corresponds to TRBD1 (5 bases). This sequence originates from a female donor with Graves disease. CDR3 region: CASSFFAKGSKNIQYF. In nucleotides, the CDR3 is TGTGCCAGCAGTTTTTTCGCGAAGGGGTCCAAAAACATTCAGTACTTC. Full variable domain (remainder filled in from reference TRBV28 and TRBJ2-4): DVKVTQSSRYLVKRTGEKVFLECVQDMDHENMFWYRQDPGLGLRLIYFSYDVKMKEKGDIPEGYSVSREKKERFSLILESASTNQTSMYLCASSFFAKGSKNIQYFGAGTRLSVL.